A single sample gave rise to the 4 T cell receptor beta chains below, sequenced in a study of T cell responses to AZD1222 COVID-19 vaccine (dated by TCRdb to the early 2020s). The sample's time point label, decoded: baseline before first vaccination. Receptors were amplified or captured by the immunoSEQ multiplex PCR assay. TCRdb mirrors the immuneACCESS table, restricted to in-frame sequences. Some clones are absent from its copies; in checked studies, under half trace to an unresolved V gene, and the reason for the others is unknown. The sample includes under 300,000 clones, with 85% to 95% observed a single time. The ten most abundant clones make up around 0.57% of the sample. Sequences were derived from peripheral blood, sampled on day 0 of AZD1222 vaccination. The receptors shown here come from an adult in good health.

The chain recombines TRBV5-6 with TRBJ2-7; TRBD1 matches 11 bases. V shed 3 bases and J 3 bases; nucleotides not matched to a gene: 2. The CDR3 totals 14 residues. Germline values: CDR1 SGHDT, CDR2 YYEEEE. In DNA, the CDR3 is TGTGCCAGCAGCTGGGGACAGGGGGGCTACGAGCAGTACTTC. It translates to CASSWGQGGYEQYF.

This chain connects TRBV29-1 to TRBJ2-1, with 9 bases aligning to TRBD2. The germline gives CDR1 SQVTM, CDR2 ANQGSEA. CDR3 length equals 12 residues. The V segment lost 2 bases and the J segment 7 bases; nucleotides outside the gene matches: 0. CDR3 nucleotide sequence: TGCAGCGTTGAAAGCGGGGGGAATGAGCAGTTCTTC. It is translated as CSVESGGNEQFF.

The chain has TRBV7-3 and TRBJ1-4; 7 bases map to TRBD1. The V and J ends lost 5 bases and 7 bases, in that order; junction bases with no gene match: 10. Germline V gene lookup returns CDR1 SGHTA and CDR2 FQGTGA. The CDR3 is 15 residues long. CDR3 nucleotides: TGTGCCAGCAGCGCCACAGGGGATTTCAGTGAAAAACTGTTTTTT. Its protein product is CASSATGDFSEKLFF.

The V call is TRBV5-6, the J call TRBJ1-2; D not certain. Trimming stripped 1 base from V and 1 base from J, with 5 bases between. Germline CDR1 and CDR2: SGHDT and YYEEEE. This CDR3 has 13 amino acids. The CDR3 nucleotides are TGTGCCAGCAGCTTGCCGGGTAACTATGGCTACACCTTC. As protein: CASSLPGNYGYTF.